The present T cell receptor beta chain was sequenced within a study of CD8 T cells in Susac syndrome. The table lists this clonotype with a count of one. After extraction with the RNeasy kit, about 0.45 to 1 ug of the RNA was reverse transcribed using random hexamers. TCRdb recomputed calls from the immunoSEQ multiplex PCR reads with MiXCR, one row per CDR3 protein. The sample yields roughly 200,000 distinct CDR3 sequences, less than 95% seen once. The CDR3 sequence is 15 residues long. V lost 1 base and J 8 bases, leaving 14 bases between the germline ends. Looked up from germline, CDR1 is KGHSH and CDR2 is LQKENI.

Sample: CD4+ T cells from PBMCs. The source of this sequence is a human donor in good health. The rearrangement joins TRBV18 to TRBJ1-4; unclear D gene. The CDR3 spells CASSPQRADGEKLFF. As DNA, the CDR3 is TGTGCCAGCTCACCACAGAGGGCGGACGGAGAAAAACTGTTTTTT.